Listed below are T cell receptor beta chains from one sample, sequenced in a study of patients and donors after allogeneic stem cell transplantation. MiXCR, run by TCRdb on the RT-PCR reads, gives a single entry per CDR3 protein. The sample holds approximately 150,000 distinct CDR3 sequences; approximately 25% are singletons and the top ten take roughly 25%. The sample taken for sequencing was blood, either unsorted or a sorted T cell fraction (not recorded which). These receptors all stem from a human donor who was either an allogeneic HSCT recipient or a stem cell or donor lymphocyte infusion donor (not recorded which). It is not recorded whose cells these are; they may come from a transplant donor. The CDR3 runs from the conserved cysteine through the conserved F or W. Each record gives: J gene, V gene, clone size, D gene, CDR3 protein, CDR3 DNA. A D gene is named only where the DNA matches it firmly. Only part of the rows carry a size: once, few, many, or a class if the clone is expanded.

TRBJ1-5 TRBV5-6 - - CASSLRGLVGNQPQHF TGTGCCAGCAGCTTGAGAGGGCTGGTAGGCAATCAGCCCCAGCATTTT
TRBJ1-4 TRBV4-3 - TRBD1 CASSQNPGQGMNGKLFF TGCGCCAGCAGCCAAAATCCGGGACAGGGGATGAACGGAAAACTGTTTTTT
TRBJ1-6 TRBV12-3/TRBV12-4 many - CASSYAGGFSPLHF TGTGCCAGCAGTTATGCAGGAGGTTTTTCACCCCTCCACTTT
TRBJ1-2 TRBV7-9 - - CASSSPEYGYTF TGTGCCAGCAGCTCCCCGGAGTATGGCTACACCTTC
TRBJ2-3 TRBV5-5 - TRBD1 CASSADGQGTQYF TGTGCCAGCAGCGCAGATGGACAGGGAACGCAGTATTTT
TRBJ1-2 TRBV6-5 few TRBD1 CASRSRQGSSYGYTF TGTGCCAGCAGAAGCAGACAGGGGAGTTCCTATGGCTACACCTTC
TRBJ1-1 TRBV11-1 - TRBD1 CASSPSLSTGDTEAFF TGTGCCAGCAGCCCGTCCTTATCCACAGGGGACACTGAAGCTTTCTTT
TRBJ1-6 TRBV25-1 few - CASARSSYNSPLHF TGTGCCAGTGCAAGGAGCTCCTATAATTCACCCCTCCACTTT
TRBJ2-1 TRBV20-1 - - CSADGLNNEQFF TGCAGTGCCGATGGACTGAACAATGAGCAGTTCTTC
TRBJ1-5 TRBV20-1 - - CSARRGHQSNQPQHF TGCAGTGCGAGAAGGGGACACCAGAGCAATCAGCCCCAGCATTTT
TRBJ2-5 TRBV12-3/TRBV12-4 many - CASRTDTETQYF TGTGCCAGCAGAACAGACACGGAGACCCAGTACTTC
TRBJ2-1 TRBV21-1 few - CASSPARDSYTNEQFF TGTGCCAGCAGCCCTGCCCGGGACTCCTATACCAATGAGCAGTTCTTC
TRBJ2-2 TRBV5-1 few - CASSLDTFNGNTGELFF TGCGCCAGCAGCTTGGACACGTTCAACGGTAACACCGGGGAGCTGTTTTTT
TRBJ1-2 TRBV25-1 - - CASSPRATYGYTF TGTGCCAGCAGCCCGCGGGCTACCTATGGCTACACCTTC
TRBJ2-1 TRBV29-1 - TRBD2 CSALPTSGYNEQFF TGCAGCGCATTACCGACTAGCGGCTACAATGAGCAGTTCTTC
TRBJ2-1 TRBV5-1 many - CASSLGNEQFF TGCGCCAGCAGCTTGGGGAATGAGCAGTTCTTC
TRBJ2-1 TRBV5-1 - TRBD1 CASSPHRGVKYNEQFF TGCGCCAGCAGCCCCCACAGGGGCGTAAAATACAATGAGCAGTTCTTC
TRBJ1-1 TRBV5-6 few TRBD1 CASSIDRVRGEAFF TGTGCCAGCAGCATTGACAGGGTAAGAGGAGAAGCTTTCTTT
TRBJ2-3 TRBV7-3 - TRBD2 CASSAQGSLAGEITSTDTQYF TGTGCCAGCAGCGCTCAGGGGTCCCTAGCGGGGGAGATTACTAGCACAGATACGCAGTATTTT
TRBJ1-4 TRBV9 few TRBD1 CASSVDRGRTNEKLFF TGTGCCAGCAGCGTGGACAGGGGGCGAACTAATGAAAAACTGTTTTTT
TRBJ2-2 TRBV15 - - CATSTAPSYPGELFF TGTGCCACCAGCACCGCTCCCAGCTACCCCGGGGAGCTGTTTTTT
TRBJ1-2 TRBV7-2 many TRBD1 CASSYDREGYTF TGTGCCAGCAGCTACGACAGGGAAGGCTACACCTTC
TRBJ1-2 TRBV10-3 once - CAISHGDLGYTF TGTGCCATCTCGCATGGGGACCTGGGCTACACCTTC
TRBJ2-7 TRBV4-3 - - CASSQGPDYEQYF TGCGCCAGCAGCCAAGGGCCGGACTACGAGCAGTACTTC